This TCR beta chain stems from a study of cytomegalovirus exposure and HLA in healthy donors (dated by TCRdb to the late 2010s). As for the study more broadly: In an earlier analysis of roughly 590 of the donors, under 300 Gb of sequence data and 100 million or so unique TCR beta sequences from roughly 180 million T cells were reported. An early release covering 550 to 650 HLA-typed donors comprised about 300 gigabases of sequencing data and around 85 million unique TCR sequences. Among the roughly 400 genotyped donors, around 81% belonged to the genetic ancestry cluster associated with self-reported Caucasian donors. The study was designed to test whether signatures of past pathogen exposure could be identified by cataloging public T cell receptors. The T cell repertoires of about 700 subjects were profiled by immunosequencing and related to cytomegalovirus serostatus. Along with the roughly 700-subject first cohort, a separate validation cohort of over 90 different subjects was used. High-throughput TCR immunosequencing, statistical association of individual TCRs with disease status, and machine learning were combined to predict cytomegalovirus infection status. To study patterns of TCR occurrence, a later analysis re-analyzed previously published TCR beta repertoires from 550 to 800 donors and added high-resolution HLA genotyping. Rather than using new phenotypic data, the later analysis identified candidate immune exposures from TCR beta sequences and from how often those sequences occurred across donors. An earlier analysis of 587 of the donors used high-throughput TCR beta sequencing to judge whether each TCR beta V gene segment behaved as functional or pseudogenic. Donor age, sex, ethnicity and CMV serostatus were compiled alongside the repertoire data. A later genetic analysis used genome-wide SNP genotypes for about 55% of the 666 donors, treating that subset as a discovery cohort. All discovery cohort repertoires had been generated using a single sequencing platform. Class I and class II HLA loci were covered by the typing at four-digit resolution. The number of typed donors differed by locus: about 620-640 for A, B, C, DRB1 and DQB1; approximately 540 for DQA1; around 610 for DPA1; and 400 to 480 for DPB1. Because of strong linkage in the cohort, roughly five DR-DQ haplotypes were treated as single units for association and clustering. Across some 400 genotyped donors of the cohort, an average of about 200,000 unique TCR beta nucleotide sequences per donor were sequenced, and 15% to 20% of those sequences were non-productive.

Overall study results and their limits: Presence/absence analyses assumed roughly uniform sequencing depth across donors, an assumption that may not hold. Several of the top co-occurrence clusters appeared to be linked to parvovirus B19, influenza, CMV and Epstein-Barr virus, according to a later analysis. Because HLA typing was missing for some donors at each locus, association tests included only the typed subset. Broadly in line with IMGT annotations, most TCR beta V segments showed up in productive rearrangements about 87% or about 30% of the time in an earlier analysis of approximately 600 of the donors. A few of the identified cytomegalovirus-associated TCR beta chains were confirmed in vitro to be specific for cytomegalovirus antigens. Across donors, most TCR sequences were observed very rarely, whereas some public TCRs were present in many individuals. A later analysis found that TCR association rates varied across HLA loci, with DRB1 alleles showing the most associated TCRs and HLA-C alleles the fewest. In both the original and validation cohorts, the classifier was reported to diagnose cytomegalovirus status with high specificity and sensitivity. A total of 150 to 200 TCR beta chains were listed by the study as associated with cytomegalovirus. The 87-base-pair reads could not distinguish some IMGT-functional V segments, including TRBV6-2 and TRBV6-3, so those segments were excluded. A later genetic analysis reported fewer N-insertions in productive TCRs among donors in an Asian-associated ancestry cluster than the roughly 650-donor mean. The authors suggested that the approach could potentially be extended to other disease states and immunological phenotypes. A cluster of highly shared sequence variants was judged likely to be a technical artifact of the sequencing pipeline. Immune exposure information for the cohort was limited to CMV serostatus. Only TCR beta chains were sequenced in this cohort, and the absence of alpha or paired-chain data limited detectable features. A further reported finding was that TCR beta sequences accurately predicted the HLA-A and HLA-B alleles for most subjects in the first cohort. When HLA alleles, especially DR and DQ, strongly co-occurred, TCR associations were difficult to assign to individual alleles. A later analysis found that most CMV-associated TCR beta chains appeared HLA-restricted, with HLA associations seemingly driven largely by CMV exposure. Some 16 rarely observed V segments, including chromosome 9 orphons, were excluded from the earlier analysis of several hundred of the donors because counts were too low. Linkage disequilibrium might explain the correlated functional status among segregating V segments, but an unknown experimental factor could not be excluded. A later genetic analysis associated a missense DCLRE1C variant with V-gene and J-gene trimming of TCR beta chains, and an independent cohort replicated the association. Specific HLA alleles were associated with over 15,000 TCR beta sequences at a false discovery rate of 0.05 in a later analysis. In a later analysis, HLA-associated TCR beta chains showed more clonal expansion and lower generation probabilities than non-associated chains that were equally common.

The cohort consisted of hundreds of healthy bone marrow donors. All cohort members were sampled while nominally healthy, although unrecorded immune exposures were likely present. The donor was CMV seropositive and belonged to the group of a few hundred seropositive cohort members. A peripheral blood sample was collected from each donor, and TCR beta sequencing was performed on peripheral blood mononuclear cells. Genomic DNA extraction from the blood cell samples was performed with the Qiagen DNeasy Blood Extraction Kit. Notes on this clone: The target of this receptor is not known. Per-nucleotide qualities are absent, and no much larger clonotype sits a single base away.

The CDR3 holds 15 amino acids from the cysteine to the phenylalanine. The read is trimmed to its CDR3 DNA, 45 bases read in frame from base 1. V and J lose 6 bases and 6 bases, and a span of 18 bases separates them. The germline V gene gives CDR1 as SNHLY and CDR2 as FYNNEI. Library preparation used the immunoSEQ multiplex PCR assay. For the multiplex PCR, a mixture combining 60 forward primers for TCR Vbeta segments and 13 reverse primers for TCR Jbeta segments was used. A multiplex PCR assay on genomic DNA amplified the CDR3 region of rearranged TCR beta genes. The amplified TCR beta libraries were sequenced on the Illumina HiSeq System as 87-base-pair reads. For the original study's pipeline: Across the roughly 600 repertoires, a later analysis counted roughly 77 million unique TCR beta chains, some 11 million of which were shared by at least two donors. A nearest-neighbor algorithm error-corrected the raw reads and collapsed the reads into unique sequences, merging closely related sequences to remove PCR and sequencing errors. Alignment of CDR3 sequences to IMGT reference sequences was used to assign V, D and J gene segments. For a sequence to be retained, a match of at least six nucleotides was required to both a V gene segment and a J gene segment. A rearrangement was called productive if the CDR3 had no stop codons and remained in frame with V and J, and every other rearrangement was called non-productive. CDR3 was defined according to IMGT convention as the region running from the second conserved V-encoded cysteine to the conserved J-encoded phenylalanine. The earlier analysis of a few hundred of the donors excluded any sequence lacking an unambiguous match to a single V gene segment. An earlier analysis of a few hundred of the donors called V segments functional above 56.7% productive rearrangements and segregating when the between-donor standard deviation exceeded 5%. To diagnose cytomegalovirus status from the catalog of TCR beta chain sequences, a statistical classification framework was built. In a later analysis, TCR nucleotide sequences were compared against IMGT/GENE-DB human TR gene sequences so that V and J genes could be assigned. Using the TCRdist pipeline, a later analysis assigned CDR3 sequences along with most-parsimonious VDJ recombination scenarios. In a later analysis, every TCR beta chain was defined by the combination of its CDR3 amino acid sequence and its V-gene family, and reads without a unique V-gene family were dropped. In a later analysis, around 600 highly shared, low-generation-probability nucleotide sequences were removed to address suspected cross-contamination and a sequencing artifact. In a later analysis, a clonal expansion index for each public chain was calculated from normalized within-repertoire ranks of inferred template counts. In a later analysis, generation probabilities were computed with a VDJ recombination model fitted to out-of-frame rearrangements, and the resulting probabilities were checked against IGoR. Hypergeometric tests were used in a later analysis to score TCR-TCR, TCR-HLA and TCR-CMV co-occurrence, with a repertoire-size bias correction applied to the TCR pairs. A later analysis estimated false discovery rates by permuting HLA or CMV assignments 20 times. In a later analysis, co-occurring TCRs were grouped using DBSCAN, and TCRdist sequence similarity was added for clustering within HLA-allele-positive subsets. Co-occurrence clustering excluded repertoires with fewer than 30,000 or more than 120,000 public chains, plus five with anomalous nucleotide sharing. TCRdb stores this immuneACCESS table with in-frame sequences only. Part of the clones is absent; in the studies checked, under half of the shortfall reflects unresolved V genes, and no reason is known for the rest. V and J calls and clone size are copied from that table; D and trimming were computed from the DNA. The sample records 95,000 to 150,000 clones, 65% to 75% of which are singletons. The top ten hold around 4% of the sample.

In this chain, TRBV2 is recombined with TRBJ1-5; a tentative D match to TRBD1 spans 5 bases. This TCR was sampled from a woman aged 50 to 60 in good health and CMV-seropositive. Sequencing input: PBMCs. The DNA reads as follows: TGTGCCAGCAGAGACGGGACTCATGTCGGTCAGCCCCAGCATTTT. It translates as CASRDGTHVGQPQHF.